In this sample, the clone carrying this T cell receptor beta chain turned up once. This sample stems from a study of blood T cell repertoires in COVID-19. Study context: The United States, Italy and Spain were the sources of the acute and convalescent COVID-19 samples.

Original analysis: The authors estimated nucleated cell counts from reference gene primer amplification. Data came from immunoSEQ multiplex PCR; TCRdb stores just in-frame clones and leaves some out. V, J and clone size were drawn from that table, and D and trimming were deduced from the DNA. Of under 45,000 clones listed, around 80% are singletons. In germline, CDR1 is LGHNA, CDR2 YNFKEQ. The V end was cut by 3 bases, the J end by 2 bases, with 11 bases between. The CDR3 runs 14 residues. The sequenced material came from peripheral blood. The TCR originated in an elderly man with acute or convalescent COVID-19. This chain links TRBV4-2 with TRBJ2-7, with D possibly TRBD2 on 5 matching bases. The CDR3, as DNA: TGTGCCAGCAGCCAGGCAGGAGGCCCCTACGAGCAGTACTTC. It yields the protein CASSQAGGPYEQYF.